Below are 29 T cell receptor beta chains sequenced from a single sample in a study of blood T cell repertoires in COVID-19 (dated by TCRdb to about 2020). Libraries were built with the immunoSEQ multiplex PCR assay. Imported from immuneACCESS, the table was reduced by TCRdb to in-frame sequences with V and J called. These copies leave out some clones; in studies compared against another copy, an unresolved V gene accounts for under half, and the cause of the remainder is not known. The sample table records 55,000 to 70,000 clones; approximately 91% of these occur just once. The top ten hold 2% to 2.5% of the sample. Source material: peripheral blood. These TCRs come from a man between 60 and 70 years old with acute or convalescent COVID-19.

The rearrangement joins TRBV24-1 to TRBJ2-7; 8 positions match TRBD1. Germline values: CDR1 KGHDR, CDR2 SFDVKD. J was trimmed by 1 base and V by 3 bases; bases with no gene match: 4. The CDR3 consists of 15 residues. The CDR3: CATSDPRTGSYEQYF. The CDR3, as DNA: TGTGCCACCAGTGATCCCAGGACAGGGTCCTACGAGCAGTACTTC.

The gene calls are TRBV30 and TRBJ1-2; perhaps TRBD1 as D (6 bases). Per the germline V gene, CDR1 is GTSNPN and CDR2 is SVGIG (reference sequence). The V end was cut by 2 bases, the J end by 4 bases, with 8 bases between. This CDR3 is 12 amino acids long. Here the CDR3 DNA reads TGTGCCTGGAGTCAGGGGAGCTATGGCTACACCTTC. Its protein product is CAWSQGSYGYTF.

The rearrangement links TRBV27 to TRBJ1-1, with D unclear. Trimming took off 5 bases at V and 8 bases at J, with 15 bases between the two ends. Germline V gene data show CDR1 as MNHEY and CDR2 as SMNVEV (reference sequence). CDR3 length equals 13 residues. The CDR3 DNA sequence: TGTGCCAGCAGTCACGACAACTCTTTAGAAGCTTTCTTT. It yields the protein CASSHDNSLEAFF.

The CDR3 loop reads CASSLDRGSEKLFF. In DNA, the CDR3 is TGTGCCAGCAGCTTGGACAGGGGAAGTGAAAAACTGTTTTTT. The V and J genes are TRBV5-4 and TRBJ1-4; 7 bases are a match to TRBD1. Trimming took 0 bases from V and 7 from J; bases not matched to a gene: 3. Germline lookup yields CDR1 SGHNT and CDR2 YYREEE (reference sequence). The length of the CDR3 is 14 residues.

The genes are TRBV20-1 and TRBJ2-1; 9 nucleotides match TRBD1. This CDR3 spans 19 amino acids. The trim removed 3 bases at V and 3 bases at J, leaving 18 bases unmatched. Germline values: CDR1 DFQATT, CDR2 SNEGSKA (reference sequence). CDR3 sequence (DNA): TGCAGTGCTAGTGACTCACAGGGGGCCGGGGGTAGCGTCTACAATGAGCAGTTCTTC. Its protein is CSASDSQGAGGSVYNEQFF.

The chain uses TRBV3-1 (or the pseudogene TRBV3-2) and TRBJ2-3; 7 nucleotides line up with TRBD2. Germline loops: CDR1 LGHDT, CDR2 YNNKEL (reference sequence). The trim removed 7 bases at V and 1 base at J, leaving 11 bases unmatched. The CDR3 covers 16 residues. CDR3 sequence: CASNPKAGWGTDTQYF. CDR3 DNA: TGTGCCAGCAACCCCAAAGCGGGGTGGGGCACAGATACGCAGTATTTT.

The chain has TRBV6-6 and TRBJ2-4; TRBD1 might be the D (6 bases). The germline V gene encodes CDR1 MNHNY and CDR2 SVGAGI (reference sequence). This CDR3 is built from 16 residues. Trimming shortened V by 4 bases and J by 3 bases, and 16 bases separated the two germline ends. CDR3 coding DNA: TGTGCCAGCAGTTCCCCAAACAGGGACAACAAAAACATTCAGTACTTC. It encodes CASSSPNRDNKNIQYF.

The chain employs TRBV6-5 and TRBJ2-7; TRBD1 aligns across 7 bases. From germline, CDR1 is MNHEY and CDR2 SVGAGI. The ends lost 5 bases at V and 1 base at J; junction bases unmatched: 8. This CDR3 spans 15 amino acids. The DNA for the CDR3 is TGTGCCAGCAGTAAATTCCGGGACAGTTCCTACGAGCAGTACTTC. Amino acid sequence: CASSKFRDSSYEQYF.

This sequence joins TRBV6-5 and TRBJ2-2; a possible D gene is TRBD1 (6 bases). The CDR3 totals 16 residues. V lost 2 bases and J lost 6, with 16 bases in between. From germline, CDR1 is MNHEY and CDR2 SVGAGI. CDR3 in amino acids: CASSYRGRGGPGELFF. The CDR3 nucleotides read TGTGCCAGCAGTTACCGGGGCAGGGGTGGTCCCGGGGAGCTGTTTTTT.

CDR3 sequence reads: CASSAGGGQNYGYTF. The CDR3, as DNA: TGCGCCAGCAGCGCGGGCGGGGGCCAGAACTATGGCTACACCTTC. The gene calls are TRBV5-1 and TRBJ1-2; maybe TRBD1 (6 bases). This CDR3 has 15 amino acids. V was cut by 4 bases and J by 2 bases, with 15 bases left in between. Germline CDR1 is SGHRS and CDR2 is YFSETQ.

V gene TRBV6-5 combines with J gene TRBJ2-7, with TRBD1 matching 9 bases. The germline CDR1 and CDR2 sequences are MNHEY and SVGAGI. The CDR3 covers 14 residues. The V and J ends lost 2 bases and 3 bases, in that order; junction bases with no gene match: 2. The DNA for the CDR3 is TGTGCCAGCAGTTACCCGGGACAGGGCTACGAGCAGTACTTC. It encodes CASSYPGQGYEQYF.

The chain has TRBV7-9 and TRBJ1-1; D ambiguous. V was trimmed by 4 bases and J by 1 base, leaving 10 bases between them. The CDR3 is 14 residues long. Germline CDR1 and CDR2: SEHNR and FQNEAQ (reference sequence). The chain's CDR3 is CASSSPAGNTEAFF. The CDR3 region has the DNA TGTGCCAGCAGCTCTCCGGCAGGGAACACTGAAGCTTTCTTT.

The V and J genes are TRBV5-6 and TRBJ2-5; TRBD2 is a possible D gene (6 bases). The CDR3 length is 16 residues. Trimming pared 4 bases from V and 4 bases from J, leaving 20 bases between. In germline, CDR1 is SGHDT, CDR2 YYEEEE. CDR3 DNA: TGTGCCAGCAGCCGGGGGAGTGTTGCAGCCGGAGAGACCCAGTACTTC. It specifies CASSRGSVAAGETQYF. Filled out from reference TRBV5-6 and TRBJ2-5, the complete variable domain reads DAGVTQSPTHLIKTRGQQVTLRCSPKSGHDTVSWYQQALGQGPQFIFQYYEEEERQRGNFPDRFSGHQFPNYSSELNVNALLLGDSALYLCASSRGSVAAGETQYFGPGTRLLVL.

The V gene is TRBV27, the J gene TRBJ1-5; the match to TRBD1 covers 7 bases. Looked up from germline, CDR1 is MNHEY and CDR2 is SMNVEV (reference sequence). CDR3 length equals 16 residues. The junction had 10 bases not matched to a gene; V was cut back by 5 bases and J by 3 bases. The CDR3 DNA follows: TGTGCCAGCAGTCCCCGACAGGGCGCCAACAATCAGCCCCAGCATTTT. Protein product: CASSPRQGANNQPQHF.

This clone has only one observation. This chain uses TRBV28 with TRBJ2-3; 7 bases align to TRBD1. CDR1 is MDHEN, CDR2 SYDVKM, per germline. CDR3 length: 16 amino acids. V lost 5 bases to trimming and J lost 5 bases; unmatched junction nucleotides: 13. The CDR3 nucleotides read TGTGCCAGCAGTCCAATTACCTCCCGACAGGGAGATACGCAGTATTTT. It encodes CASSPITSRQGDTQYF.

The CDR3: CVTCRVGSEAFF. The CDR3 coding sequence is TGTGTCACGTGTCGGGTTGGCTCTGAAGCTTTCTTT. The chain joins TRBV28 to TRBJ1-1; no definite D call. The CDR3 covers 12 residues. Per germline, CDR1 MDHEN and CDR2 SYDVKM.

The chain joins TRBV6-2 or TRBV6-3 to TRBJ2-7, with TRBD1 identical over 11 bases. Germline V gene sequence: CDR1 MNHEY, CDR2 SVGEGT. Germline trimming cut 4 bases from V and 1 base from J; bases unmatched to any gene: 6. CDR3 length: 16 amino acids. This CDR3 is CASSSRDRGLSYEQYF. In DNA, the CDR3 is TGTGCCAGCAGTTCCCGGGACAGGGGGTTGTCCTACGAGCAGTACTTC.

This clone appeared a single time. The chain is built from TRBV6-5 and TRBJ1-5, with D possibly TRBD1 on 6 matching bases. The V gene's germline CDR1 is MNHEY and CDR2 SVGAGI. The length of the CDR3 is 13 residues. V lost 11 bases to trimming and J lost 3 bases, with 14 bases between them. CDR3 coding DNA: TGTGCCGTGGCCCAGGGACACAATCAGCCCCAGCATTTT. The encoded protein is CAVAQGHNQPQHF.

The chain is built from TRBV6-1 and TRBJ1-5; D is possibly TRBD1 (5 bases). V lost 0 bases, J lost 7 bases, and 13 bases lay in between. The germline gives CDR1 MNHNS, CDR2 SASEGT. The CDR3 totals 15 residues. CDR3 sequence reads: CASSEAAGGNQPQHF. CDR3 nucleotide sequence: TGTGCCAGCAGTGAAGCGGCGGGGGGGAACCAGCCCCAGCATTTT.

The chain has TRBV9 and TRBJ1-1; D unclear. Trimming shortened V by 0 bases and J by 7 bases, and 13 bases separated the two germline ends. The CDR3 loop spans 14 amino acids. From germline, CDR1 is SGDLS and CDR2 YYNGEE. CDR3 protein: CASSVGLFNGEAFF. The CDR3 nucleotides are TGTGCCAGCAGCGTAGGACTCTTTAATGGTGAAGCTTTCTTT. The variable domain in full, completed from reference TRBV9 and TRBJ1-1, reads DSGVTQTPKHLITATGQRVTLRCSPRSGDLSVYWYQQSLDQGLQFLIQYYNGEERAKGNILERFSAQQFPDLHSELNLSSLELGDSALYFCASSVGLFNGEAFFGQGTRLTVV.

This rearrangement joins TRBV5-5 to TRBJ1-4; D remains ambiguous. The germline gives CDR1 SGHKS, CDR2 YYEKEE (reference sequence). V dropped 1 base and J dropped 0 bases, with 13 bases sitting between them. CDR3 length: 17 amino acids. In DNA, the CDR3 is TGTGCCAGCAGCTTGTATGGCCCCGGGTCAACTAATGAAAAACTGTTTTTT. Translation gives CASSLYGPGSTNEKLFF.

The V call is TRBV16, the J call TRBJ2-2; 7 nucleotides match TRBD1. V lost 3 bases to trimming and J lost 3 bases; unmatched junction nucleotides: 4. CDR1 and CDR2 from the germline V gene are KGHSY and FQNENV. This CDR3 spans 15 amino acids. The CDR3, as DNA: TGTGCCAGCAGCCAGGGACAGAGGGACACCGGGGAGCTGTTTTTT. Encoded protein: CASSQGQRDTGELFF.

This sequence joins TRBV11-1 and TRBJ2-5; possibly TRBD1 for D (5 bases). Per the germline V gene, CDR1 is SGHAT and CDR2 is FQDESV (reference sequence). This CDR3 contains 13 residues. V was trimmed by 5 bases and J by 3 bases, leaving 10 bases between them. The CDR3 sequence is CASSPTGEETQYF. The CDR3 DNA reads TGTGCCAGCAGCCCTACAGGAGAAGAGACCCAGTACTTC.

This chain joins TRBV6-1 and TRBJ2-3; D may be TRBD2 (6 bases). V lost 3 bases, J lost 2 bases, and 15 bases lay in between. This CDR3 region has 16 residues. Looked up from germline, CDR1 is MNHNS and CDR2 is SASEGT. Here the CDR3 DNA reads TGTGCCAGCAGTGACCCGGGGGTCCCAAACACAGATACGCAGTATTTT. It codes for CASSDPGVPNTDTQYF.

V gene TRBV6-5 combines with J gene TRBJ1-2, with D maybe TRBD1 (5 bases). Per the germline V gene, CDR1 is MNHEY and CDR2 is SVGAGI. The CDR3 is 13 residues long. Trimming took 5 bases from V and 3 from J, leaving 10 bases between them. Written as DNA, the CDR3 is TGTGCCAGCAGTCGGACGGGGGACTATGGCTACACCTTC. This translates into CASSRTGDYGYTF.

The chain links TRBV12-3 or TRBV12-4 to TRBJ2-5; maybe TRBD2 (5 bases). The CDR3 is 13 residues long. The ends were cut back, 1 base at V and 5 bases at J, with 8 bases in the middle. The CDR3 DNA reads TGTGCCAGCAGTTTAGTTACGGGGGAGACCCAGTACTTC. Amino acid sequence: CASSLVTGETQYF.

V usage is TRBV27 and J usage is TRBJ2-5; D is unresolved. This CDR3 region has 12 residues. Trimming removed 3 bases from V and 4 bases from J, with 6 bases in between. CDR1 MNHEY and CDR2 SMNVEV come from the germline V gene (reference sequence). The CDR3 DNA follows: TGTGCCAGCAGTTTTTCAGGAGAGACCCAGTACTTC. Protein: CASSFSGETQYF.

The J gene is TRBJ2-1, the V gene TRBV6-5; 11 bases map to TRBD2. This CDR3 has 12 residues. Germline assignment: CDR1 MNHEY and CDR2 SVGAGI. With 6 bases clipped from V and 13 bases from J, the junction kept 5 bases outside the gene matches. In DNA form, the CDR3 reads TGTGCCAGCAGGGCACTAGCGGGAGAACAGTTCTTC. Translating it yields CASRALAGEQFF.

This chain uses TRBV14 with TRBJ1-2; D is unclear. The germline CDR1 and CDR2 sequences are SGHDN and FVKESK. V shed 1 base and J shed 8 bases, with 11 bases lying between them. The CDR3 has 13 residues. The CDR3 sequence is CASSQASGYGYTF. The CDR3 bases are TGTGCCAGCAGCCAAGCATCCGGGTACGGCTACACCTTC.